This T cell receptor beta chain was found in a study of cytomegalovirus exposure and HLA in healthy donors. The CDR3 runs 17 residues. V was shortened by 0 bases and J by 4 bases, with 17 bases between the two germline ends. In germline, CDR1 is LNHNV, CDR2 YYDKDF (reference sequence). The primer mix had 60 Vbeta and 13 Jbeta primers. Method: immunoSEQ multiplex PCR; TCRdb's copy keeps in-frame clones and lacks some. Counted here are 100,000 or so clones, around 80% occurring once; the ten biggest clones make up about 7.3%. Material for sequencing was PBMCs. The sequence was collected from a man aged 25 to 45 in good health and CMV-seronegative. V and J are TRBV15 and TRBJ2-3, with D maybe TRBD1 (6 bases). The CDR3 sequence: CATSRDSPQGEADTQYF. CDR3 DNA: TGTGCCACCAGCAGAGATTCTCCACAGGGAGAGGCAGATACGCAGTATTTT.